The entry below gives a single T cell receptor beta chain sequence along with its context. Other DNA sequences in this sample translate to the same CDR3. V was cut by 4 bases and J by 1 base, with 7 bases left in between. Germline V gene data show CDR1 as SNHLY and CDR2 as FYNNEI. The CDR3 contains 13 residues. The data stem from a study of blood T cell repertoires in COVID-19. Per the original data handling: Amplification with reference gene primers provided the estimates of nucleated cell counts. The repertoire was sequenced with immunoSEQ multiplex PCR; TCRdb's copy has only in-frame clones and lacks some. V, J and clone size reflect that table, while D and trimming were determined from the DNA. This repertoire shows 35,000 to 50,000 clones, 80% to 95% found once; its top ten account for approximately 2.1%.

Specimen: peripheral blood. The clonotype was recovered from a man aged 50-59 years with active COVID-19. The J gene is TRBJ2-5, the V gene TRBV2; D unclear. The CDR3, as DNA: TGTGCCAGCAGTGGAACCGGCCAAGAGACCCAGTACTTC. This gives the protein CASSGTGQETQYF. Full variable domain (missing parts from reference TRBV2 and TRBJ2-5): EPEVTQTPSHQVTQMGQEVILRCVPISNHLYFYWYRQILGQKVEFLVSFYNNEISEKSEIFDDQFSVERPDGSNFTLKIRSTKLEDSAMYFCASSGTGQETQYFGPGTRLLVL.